A single TCR beta chain is shown here with its context. Its antigen is not known. The data are from a study of T-cell memory formation after mild COVID-19. Study context: Clusters were largely donor specific. General study findings and limits: Pre-infection memory held some responding clones, suggesting pre-existing cross-reactive T cells responded. Later expanders leaned CD4+, whereas day 15 to 85 contracting clones were balanced CD4/CD8.

J was trimmed by 2 bases and V by 8 bases; bases with no gene match: 10. The CDR3 is 15 residues long. Researchers used 5'RACE with constant-segment primers to make TCR alpha and TCR beta cDNA libraries that carry sample barcodes and UMIs. TCRdb analysed the 5' RACE reads with MiXCR anew, one entry per CDR3 protein. Here the sample spans around 420,000 distinct CDR3 sequences, around 24% being singletons. The chain carries TRBV12-3 or TRBV12-4 and TRBJ2-3, with 7 bases that match TRBD2. Material: PBMCs or a T cell subset sorted from them (not recorded which). This clonotype was sampled from an adult woman who had mild COVID-19 (a few samples of this study predate the infection). Cell type and time point are not known. This chain's CDR3 is CASLKGRENTDTQYF. The CDR3 coding sequence is TGTGCCAGCCTGAAGGGGAGGGAGAACACAGATACGCAGTATTTT.